The T cell receptor (beta chain) described here comes from a study of CD8 T cells in ankylosing spondylitis. CDR1 LGHNA and CDR2 YNFKEQ come from the germline V gene. The CDR3 extends over 12 amino acids. The V gene end was trimmed by 6 bases and the J gene end by 8 bases; junction bases not matched to a gene: 4. General observations from the study: Characteristic, it appeared, of ankylosing spondylitis blood was a TCR beta motif of fewer than 10 highly homologous variants. The study looked at matched synovial fluid samples from ankylosing spondylitis patients. Disease-linked clones were reported to be significantly enriched there. Those disease-linked clones were CD8+; they were also relatively rare in peripheral blood.

Quantitative barcoded 5'-RACE was used to prepare TCR beta libraries. TCRdb re-analysed the 5' RACE reads in MiXCR, keeping a single row per CDR3 protein. The top ten clones hold 4.5% to 6% of a sample with roughly 150,000 distinct CDR3 sequences, roughly 31% of them seen once. Details on this clonotype: As yet, its antigen is unknown.

What was sequenced was synovial fluid, either unsorted or a sorted T cell fraction (not recorded which). This clonotype was sampled from a male donor with ankylosing spondylitis. The chain is built from TRBV4-2 and TRBJ2-4; TRBD1 matches at 7 bases. CDR3 coding DNA: TGTGCCAGCAGACAGGGGACGGACATTCAGTACTTC. Amino acids: CASRQGTDIQYF.